Detailed here is one TCR beta chain. The data originate from a study of CD8+ T cells in alopecia areata. Study as a whole: Affected scalp percentage set treated patients' severity scores.

Isolated RNA was reverse transcribed into cDNA used as the sequencing template. TCRdb's table, derived via immunoSEQ multiplex PCR, lists solely in-frame clones and lacks some. There are about 190,000 clones in the sample; 60% occur only once, and 0.85% to 1.3% lies in the top ten. CDR3 length: 15 amino acids. The ends were cut back, 4 bases at V and 0 bases at J, with 16 bases in the middle. Germline CDR1 GTSNPN, CDR2 SVGIG (reference sequence). Treatment described: oral pan-JAK inhibitor, 5-10 mg twice daily. The V and J genes are TRBV30 and TRBJ2-7; D possibly corresponds to TRBD2 (5 bases). This clonotype originated in a human donor with alopecia areata. The sequencing used CD4+ T cells sorted from blood, collected at week 24, from a patient treated with tofacitinib. CDR3 in amino acids: CAWKSRLASSYEQYF. The CDR3 DNA sequence: TGTGCCTGGAAAAGCCGGTTAGCGAGCTCCTACGAGCAGTACTTC. Full variable domain (remainder filled in from reference TRBV30 and TRBJ2-7): SQTIHQWPATLVQPVGSPLSLECTVEGTSNPNLYWYRQAAGRGLQLLFYSVGIGQISSEVPQNLSASRPQDRQFILSSKKLLLSDSGFYLCAWKSRLASSYEQYFGPGTRLTVT.